The clone carrying this T cell receptor beta chain was seen just once. The antigen is not known. This CDR3 contains 10 residues. The germline V gene encodes CDR1 SEHNR and CDR2 FQNEAQ (reference sequence). Trimming pared 9 bases from V and 5 bases from J, leaving 7 bases between. Sequenced by immunoSEQ multiplex PCR; TCRdb stores in-frame clones only, minus some. The data contain tens of thousands of clones, 60% to 75% of them singletons. The entry originates in a study of immune evolution from preneoplasia to lung adenocarcinoma. The overall study: HLA loss of heterozygosity: 6% to 7.5% AIS, about 15% MIA, 30% to 35% ADC, none AAH. Findings of the study overall: From normal lung to invasive adenocarcinoma, top clone frequencies appeared to decrease.

Patients had resection in Japan or China between 2014 and 2017. Histologic diagnosis was independently verified by two lung pathologists. The chain joins TRBV7-9 to TRBJ2-5; no reliable D call. This sequence was found in a person between 55 and 69 years old with lung adenocarcinoma. The material sequenced was FFPE invasive lung adenocarcinoma tissue. The CDR3 DNA follows: TGTGCCAGTGGAACGGAGACCCAGTACTTC. It translates to CASGTETQYF.